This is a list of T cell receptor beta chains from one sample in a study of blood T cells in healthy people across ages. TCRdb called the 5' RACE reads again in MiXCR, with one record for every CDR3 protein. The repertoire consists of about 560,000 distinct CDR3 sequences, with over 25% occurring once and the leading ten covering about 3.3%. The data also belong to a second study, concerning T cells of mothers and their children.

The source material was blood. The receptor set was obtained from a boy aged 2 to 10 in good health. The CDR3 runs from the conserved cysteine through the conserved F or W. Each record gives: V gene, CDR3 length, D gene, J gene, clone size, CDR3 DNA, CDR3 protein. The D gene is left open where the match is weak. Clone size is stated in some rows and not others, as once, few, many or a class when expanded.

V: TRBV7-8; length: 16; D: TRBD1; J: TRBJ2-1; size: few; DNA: TGTGCCAGCAGCTTACCCCGGGACAGGGGGCTCAATGAGCAGTTCTTC; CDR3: CASSLPRDRGLNEQFF
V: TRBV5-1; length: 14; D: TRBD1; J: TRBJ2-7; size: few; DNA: TGCGCCAGCAGCTTTGACAGGGAGACCTACGAGCAGTACTTC; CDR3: CASSFDRETYEQYF
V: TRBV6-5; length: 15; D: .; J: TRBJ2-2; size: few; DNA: TGTGCCAGCAGTTACGGGGCAGCTGTCACCGGGGAGCTGTTTTTT; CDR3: CASSYGAAVTGELFF
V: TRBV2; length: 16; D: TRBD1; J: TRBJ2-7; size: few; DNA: TGTGCCAGCAGTGGAGTATCGGGACAGGGGGCCTACGAGCAGTACTTC; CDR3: CASSGVSGQGAYEQYF
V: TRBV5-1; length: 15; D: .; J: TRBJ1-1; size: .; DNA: TGCGCCAGCAGCTTGACTCGTCCGGGAGACACTGAAGCTTTCTTT; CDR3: CASSLTRPGDTEAFF
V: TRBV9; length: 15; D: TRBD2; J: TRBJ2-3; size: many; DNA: TGTGCCAGCAGCGCCCTGGGACTAGCAGCCGATACGCAGTATTTT; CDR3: CASSALGLAADTQYF
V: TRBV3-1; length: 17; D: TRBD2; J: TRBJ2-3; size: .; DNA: TGTGCCAGCAGCCAAGATCTACTAGAGCGGGGGTTGGATACGCAGTATTTT; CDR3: CASSQDLLERGLDTQYF
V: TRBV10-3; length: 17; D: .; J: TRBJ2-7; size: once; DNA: TGTGCCATCAGTGGTCTACTTGGACAGTTCAGCTCCTACGAGCAGTACTTC; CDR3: CAISGLLGQFSSYEQYF
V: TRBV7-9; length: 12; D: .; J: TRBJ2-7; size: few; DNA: TGTGCCAGCAGCTTAGTAATCTACGAGCAGTACTTC; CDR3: CASSLVIYEQYF
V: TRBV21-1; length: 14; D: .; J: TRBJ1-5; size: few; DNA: TGTGCCAGCAGCAATCCCAGTAGCAATCAGCCCCAGCATTTT; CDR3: CASSNPSSNQPQHF
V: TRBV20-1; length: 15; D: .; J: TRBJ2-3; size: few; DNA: TGCAGTGCTAGAGATGAGATAGCGGTCACAGATACGCAGTATTTT; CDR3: CSARDEIAVTDTQYF
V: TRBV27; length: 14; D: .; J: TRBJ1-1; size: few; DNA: TGTGCCAGCAGTCTCCGGGACCTAAACACTGAAGCTTTCTTT; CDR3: CASSLRDLNTEAFF
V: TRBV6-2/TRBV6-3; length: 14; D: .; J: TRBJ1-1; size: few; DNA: TGTGCCAGCAGTCCCCATGGCAGGGCGATTGAAGCTTTCTTT; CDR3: CASSPHGRAIEAFF
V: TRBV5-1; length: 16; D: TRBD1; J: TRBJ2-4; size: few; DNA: TGCGCCAGCAGCGCGGGACAGGGGGCCGCCAAAAACATTCAGTACTTC; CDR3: CASSAGQGAAKNIQYF
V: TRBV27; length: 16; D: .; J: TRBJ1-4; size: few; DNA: TGTGCCAGCAGTTCCTGGGGGGGGGCTACTAATGAAAAACTGTTTTTT; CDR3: CASSSWGGATNEKLFF
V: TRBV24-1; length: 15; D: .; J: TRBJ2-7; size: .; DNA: TGTGCCACCAGTCCCCCGGGACAACGTTCCTACGAGCAGTACTTC; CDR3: CATSPPGQRSYEQYF
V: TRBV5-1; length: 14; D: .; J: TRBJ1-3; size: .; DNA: TGCGCCAGCAGCTTGGAAGGGAGGGGAGACACCATATATTTT; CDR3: CASSLEGRGDTIYF
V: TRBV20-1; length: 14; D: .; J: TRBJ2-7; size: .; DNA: TGCAGCGCCTCAGAGGATCCGGCGCCCTACGAGCAGTACTTC; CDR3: CSASEDPAPYEQYF
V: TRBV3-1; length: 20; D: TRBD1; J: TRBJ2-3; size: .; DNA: TGTGCCAGCAGCCAAGGACCGGGACAGGAGGACTTGCACAGCACAGATACGCAGTATTTT; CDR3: CASSQGPGQEDLHSTDTQYF
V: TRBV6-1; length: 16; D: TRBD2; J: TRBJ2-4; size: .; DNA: TGTGCCAGCACGCTCACGGGAGGGGGTTCAAAAAACATTCAGTACTTC; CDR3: CASTLTGGGSKNIQYF
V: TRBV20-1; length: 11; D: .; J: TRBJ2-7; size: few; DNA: TGCAGTGCTAGAGGAGCAGACGAGCAGTACTTC; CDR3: CSARGADEQYF
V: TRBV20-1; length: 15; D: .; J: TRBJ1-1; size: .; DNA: TGCAGTGCTAGCACAGAGTACGAATTGAATTCTGAAGCTTTCTTT; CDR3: CSASTEYELNSEAFF
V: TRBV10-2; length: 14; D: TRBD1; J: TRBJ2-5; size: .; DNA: TGCGCCAGCAGGGGACAGGGTTCATTGGAGACCCAGTACTTC; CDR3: CASRGQGSLETQYF
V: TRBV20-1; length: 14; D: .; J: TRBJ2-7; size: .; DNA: TGCAGTGCTAGACCAAATTATGAAGGTATCGAGCAGTACTTC; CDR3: CSARPNYEGIEQYF
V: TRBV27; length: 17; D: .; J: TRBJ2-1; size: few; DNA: TGTGCCAGCAGTTTACCCAACCGACTGGCGGCATACAATGAGCAGTTCTTC; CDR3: CASSLPNRLAAYNEQFF
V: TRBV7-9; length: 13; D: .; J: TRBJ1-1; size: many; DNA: TGTGCCAGCAGCTTATTCTTGAACACTGAAGCTTTCTTT; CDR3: CASSLFLNTEAFF
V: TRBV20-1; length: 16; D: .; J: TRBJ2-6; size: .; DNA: TGCAGCGCTAGAGCCAAACAGGGAGCTGGGGCCAACGTCCTGACTTTC; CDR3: CSARAKQGAGANVLTF
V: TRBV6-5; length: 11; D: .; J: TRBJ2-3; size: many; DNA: TGTGCCAGCAGTTACTCAGATACGCAGTATTTT; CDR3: CASSYSDTQYF
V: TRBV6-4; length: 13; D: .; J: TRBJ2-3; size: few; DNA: TGTGCCACACCGGGACTCCCCACAGATACGCAGTATTTT; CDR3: CATPGLPTDTQYF
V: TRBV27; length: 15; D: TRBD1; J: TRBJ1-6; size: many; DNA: TGTGCCAGCAGTTTATTCGGACAGGCTAATTCACCCCTCCACTTT; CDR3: CASSLFGQANSPLHF
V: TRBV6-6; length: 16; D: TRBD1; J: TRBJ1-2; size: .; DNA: TGTGCCAGCAGACCCTGGGACAGCGCAAAGAACTATGGCTACACCTTC; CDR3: CASRPWDSAKNYGYTF
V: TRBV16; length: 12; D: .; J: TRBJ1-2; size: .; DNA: TGTGCCAGCAGCCAAGAGTTCTATGGCTACACCTTC; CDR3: CASSQEFYGYTF
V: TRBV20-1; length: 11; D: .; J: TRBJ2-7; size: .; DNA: TGCAGTGCTACCCAAACATGGGAGCAGTACTTC; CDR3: CSATQTWEQYF
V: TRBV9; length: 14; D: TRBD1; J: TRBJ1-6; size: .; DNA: TGTGCCAGCAGCGAGGATGACAGGGGTGTACCCCTCCACTTT; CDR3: CASSEDDRGVPLHF
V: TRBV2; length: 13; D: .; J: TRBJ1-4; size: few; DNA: TGTGCCAGCGTCGACTCCGGCGGCGAAAAACTGTTTTTT; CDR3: CASVDSGGEKLFF
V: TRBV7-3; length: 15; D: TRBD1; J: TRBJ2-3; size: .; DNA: TGTGCCAGCAGCTCTGGACAGGGTTACACAGATACGCAGTATTTT; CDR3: CASSSGQGYTDTQYF
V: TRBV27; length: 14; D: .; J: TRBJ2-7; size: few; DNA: TGTGCCAGCAGTTTTTTCCAGGGGTCTCACGAGCAGTACTTC; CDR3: CASSFFQGSHEQYF
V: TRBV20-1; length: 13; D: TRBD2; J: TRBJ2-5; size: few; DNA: TGCAGTGCTAGTACGACGTGGGAGGGGACCCAGTACTTC; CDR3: CSASTTWEGTQYF
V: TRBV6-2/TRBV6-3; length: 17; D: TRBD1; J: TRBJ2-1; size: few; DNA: TGTGCCAGCAGGGCGGACTTCGGACAGGGGGTGGGCAATGAGCAGTTCTTC; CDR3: CASRADFGQGVGNEQFF
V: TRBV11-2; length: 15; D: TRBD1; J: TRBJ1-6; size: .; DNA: TGTGCCAGCAGCTCAACAGGGGATGGAAATTCACCCCTCCACTTT; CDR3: CASSSTGDGNSPLHF
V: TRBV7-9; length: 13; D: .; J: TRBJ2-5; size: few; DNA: TGTGCCAGCAGGCCGACAGGCCGAGAGACCCAGTACTTC; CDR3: CASRPTGRETQYF
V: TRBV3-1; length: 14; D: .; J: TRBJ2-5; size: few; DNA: TGTGCCAGCAGCCAATTGTCGGCACAAGAGACCCAGTACTTC; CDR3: CASSQLSAQETQYF